Each of the 14 T cell receptor beta chains below was sequenced from the same sample in a study of T cell repertoires in ileal Crohn's disease. This table comes from immunoSEQ multiplex PCR, and its TCRdb copy is limited to in-frame clones, with some not included. Of 16,000 or so clones listed, 80% are singletons. The sample taken for sequencing was ileal tissue. The receptor set was obtained from an adult with Crohn's disease.

This chain uses TRBV6-5 with TRBJ2-7; a weak D match, TRBD1 (6 bases). This CDR3 region has 14 residues. Germline V gives CDR1 MNHEY, CDR2 SVGAGI. The ends were cut back, 5 bases at V and 1 base at J, with 12 bases in the middle. This CDR3 is CASSPNRVSYEQYF. CDR3 bases: TGTGCCAGCAGTCCTAACAGGGTTTCCTACGAGCAGTACTTC.

This sequence joins TRBV11-2 and TRBJ1-2; D remains unclear. The CDR3 is 15 amino acids. Trimming shortened V by 2 bases and J by 5 bases, and 15 bases separated the two germline ends. Germline V CDR1 and CDR2: SGHAT, FQNNGV. The CDR3 reads CASSLSSKPVYGYTF. Written as DNA, the CDR3 is TGTGCCAGCAGCTTATCCTCGAAGCCCGTTTATGGCTACACCTTC.

The rearrangement links TRBV6-1 to TRBJ2-5; 8 positions match TRBD1. The CDR3 runs to 15 residues. J gave up 4 bases and V 4 bases, and 8 bases lay outside the gene matches. The germline gives CDR1 MNHNS, CDR2 SASEGT. CDR3 region: CASSAAVRGRETQYF. The DNA of the CDR3 is TGTGCCAGCAGTGCCGCAGTCAGGGGGCGAGAGACCCAGTACTTC.

This rearrangement joins TRBV13 to TRBJ2-3; D possibly corresponds to TRBD2 (5 bases). Germline V lookup: CDR1 PRHDT, CDR2 FYEKMQ (reference sequence). With 5 bases removed from V and 6 bases from J, the gap between germline ends came to 15 bases. The CDR3 covers 14 residues. The CDR3 DNA is TGTGCCAGCAGCCCCGCCGCGGGCATTGATACGCAGTATTTT. Translating gives CASSPAAGIDTQYF.

The rearrangement joins TRBV5-1 to TRBJ2-3, with 7 bases that match TRBD1. The length of the CDR3 is 16 residues. Germline trimming cut 3 bases from V and 2 bases from J; bases unmatched to any gene: 9. Germline V lookup: CDR1 SGHRS, CDR2 YFSETQ. Here the CDR3 reads CASSSGGDSITDTQYF. In nucleotides, the CDR3 is TGCGCCAGCAGCTCCGGTGGGGACAGCATCACAGATACGCAGTATTTT.

The chain joins TRBV6-1 to TRBJ2-7; 7 bases fit TRBD1. V lost 7 bases to trimming and J lost 0 bases; unmatched junction nucleotides: 6. CDR1 and CDR2 (germline): MNHNS, SASEGT. CDR3 size: 14 residues. The CDR3 coding sequence is TGTGCCAGCAAAGGGGGCCCTAGCTCCTACGAGCAGTACTTC. Amino acid sequence: CASKGGPSSYEQYF.

This clone showed up just once. The chain is built from TRBV7-6 and TRBJ2-7, with 10 bases matching TRBD2. Germline assignment: CDR1 SGHVS and CDR2 FNYEAQ. CDR3 length: 15 residues. V was pared by 3 bases and J by 3 bases, with 5 bases of the junction left unmatched. The CDR3 DNA sequence: TGTGCCAGCAGCTTTGAAGCGGGGGGGCACTACGAGCAGTACTTC. It codes for CASSFEAGGHYEQYF.

This clone was counted a single time. CDR3 in DNA: TGTGCCAGCAGCTTAATAGCCACCGGGGAGCTGTTTTTT. Translating gives CASSLIATGELFF. The chain is built from TRBV11-2 and TRBJ2-2, with D unclear. This CDR3 spans 13 amino acids. V was shortened by 2 bases and J by 4 bases, with 5 bases between the two germline ends. CDR1 SGHAT and CDR2 FQNNGV come from the germline V gene. The full variable domain, in which reference TRBV11-2 and TRBJ2-2 provide the parts outside the CDR3, is EAGVAQSPRYKIIEKRQSVAFWCNPISGHATLYWYQQILGQGPKLLIQFQNNGVVDDSQLPKDRFSAERLKGVDSTLKIQPAKLEDSAVYLCASSLIATGELFFGEGSRLTVL.

This clone was counted only a few times. The chain joins TRBV7-5 to TRBJ1-1; the table's D call TRBD1 went unverified against the DNA. TRBV7-5 counts as a pseudogene. The CDR3 loop spans 14 amino acids. The CDR3 sequence is CARSLAATNTEAFF. Here the CDR3 DNA reads TGTGCCAGAAGCTTAGCGGCGACAAACACTGAAGCTTTCTTT.

The chain couples TRBV11-3 to TRBJ1-1; the D gene is possibly TRBD1 (5 bases). The V gene lost 1 base and the J gene lost 1 base, with 10 bases spanning the gap. Germline loops: CDR1 SGHNT, CDR2 YENEEA. CDR3 length: 15 amino acids. The CDR3 sequence: CASSLGGTGNTEAFF. CDR3 nucleotides: TGTGCCAGCAGCTTAGGTGGTACAGGGAACACTGAAGCTTTCTTT.

The V call is TRBV6-5, the J call TRBJ2-2; 13 bases are a match to TRBD2. There are 15 residues in the CDR3. Germline V gene data show CDR1 as MNHEY and CDR2 as SVGAGI. V gave up 6 bases and J gave up 6 bases; unmatched junction bases: 4. Written as DNA, the CDR3 is TGTGCCAGCAGGAGGACTAGCGGGAGTGCCGGGGAGCTGTTTTTT. It yields the protein CASRRTSGSAGELFF.

The sample holds a few counts of this clone. The chain is built from TRBV2 and TRBJ2-2, with 7 bases lining up with TRBD1. This CDR3 has 13 amino acids. The V and J ends lost 5 bases and 6 bases, in that order; junction bases with no gene match: 3. CDR1 is SNHLY and CDR2 is FYNNEI in the germline V gene. The CDR3 DNA reads as TGTGCCAGCAGTCGACAGGGACCCGGGGAGCTGTTTTTT. Protein sequence: CASSRQGPGELFF.

The CDR3 DNA is TGTGCCTGGAGTGTACTGGGGGCAGGAGATACGCAGTATTTT. Protein sequence: CAWSVLGAGDTQYF. The chain uses TRBV30 and TRBJ2-3; D is possibly TRBD1 (6 bases). V was pared by 0 bases and J by 5 bases, with 12 bases between. CDR3 length equals 14 residues. Germline CDR1 reads GTSNPN; CDR2 reads SVGIG (reference sequence).

The chain recombines TRBV15 with TRBJ1-2, with 8 bases identical to TRBD1. The trim removed 1 base at V and 8 bases at J, leaving 6 bases unmatched. This CDR3 is 14 amino acids long. Germline CDR1 and CDR2: LNHNV and YYDKDF (reference sequence). DNA for the CDR3: TGTGCCACCAGCAGAGCAGGGGGCGCGGGCGGCTACACCTTC. Translated, it gives CATSRAGGAGGYTF.